Shown below are 4 T cell receptor beta chains from a single sample sequenced in a study of OX40 agonist ivuxolimab in advanced cancers. Clones were read by immunoSEQ multiplex PCR, and TCRdb kept only the in-frame ones, dropping some. The table lists about 62,000 clones, less than 95% of them singletons. The material sequenced was CD4+ or CD8+ T cells sorted from blood, taken in a trial of the OX40 agonist ivuxolimab. The source of these receptors is an adult with an advanced solid tumor such as melanoma, head and neck, liver or kidney cancer.

The CDR3 protein is CASSQERDLDEQFF. In nucleotides, the CDR3 is TGCGCCAGCAGCCAAGAACGGGATTTGGATGAGCAGTTCTTC. V gene TRBV4-3 combines with J gene TRBJ2-1; weak D call: TRBD2 (5 bases). Germline V lookup: CDR1 LGHNA, CDR2 YSLEER. Between the trimmed V and J ends, which lost 0 bases and 8 bases, there was a span of 11 bases. The CDR3 covers 14 residues.

The chain employs TRBV19 and TRBJ2-7, with D uncertain. Trimming pared 6 bases from V and 6 bases from J, leaving 12 bases between. From germline, CDR1 is LNHDA and CDR2 SQIVND (reference sequence). The CDR3 runs to 12 residues. The CDR3 here is CASRTGMGEQYF. In DNA, the CDR3 is TGTGCCAGTAGAACCGGTATGGGCGAGCAGTACTTC. The variable domain in full, completed from reference TRBV19 and TRBJ2-7, reads DGGITQSPKYLFRKEGQNVTLSCEQNLNHDAMYWYRQDPGQGLRLIYYSQIVNDFQKGDIAEGYSVSREKKESFPLTVTSAQKNPTAFYLCASRTGMGEQYFGPGTRLTVT.

This chain connects TRBV15 to TRBJ2-3; 9 bases line up with TRBD2. The CDR3 length is 14 residues. The germline V gene encodes CDR1 LNHNV and CDR2 YYDKDF (reference sequence). Losses at the gene ends were 8 bases for V and 6 bases for J; bases not matched to a gene: 9. The DNA for the CDR3 is TGTGCCACCTGGTTAGCGGGGGACTTGGATACGCAGTATTTT. Protein product: CATWLAGDLDTQYF.

This clone was counted many times. V usage is TRBV29-1 and J usage is TRBJ2-7; TRBD1 agrees at 9 bases. CDR3 size: 12 residues. The V gene's germline CDR1 is SQVTM and CDR2 ANQGSEA. V gave up 6 bases and J gave up 3 bases; unmatched junction bases: 3. The CDR3 region has the DNA TGCAGCGTCCGGGACAGGGACTACGAGCAGTACTTC. Its translation is CSVRDRDYEQYF.